The source of this TCR beta chain is a study of blood T cell repertoires in COVID-19. On the study more broadly: Samples taken during acute and convalescent COVID-19 were collected in the United States, Italy and Spain. Sources were T cells, B-cell-depleted T cells, or PBMCs; the material itself was cDNA or gDNA.

Per the study methods: Estimation of nucleated cell counts relied on the amplification of reference gene primers. The table came from immunoSEQ multiplex PCR; TCRdb's copy has only in-frame clones and leaves some out. V, J and clone size reflect that table, while D and trimming were determined from the DNA. The table includes 100,000 to 140,000 clones, roughly 80% detected once. This CDR3 has 15 residues. Germline lookup yields CDR1 SGHNT and CDR2 YYREEE (reference sequence). V lost 5 bases to trimming and J lost 5 bases; unmatched junction nucleotides: 9. The rearrangement uses TRBV5-4 and TRBJ2-5; 10 bases match TRBD1. The receptor was derived from a human donor in a cohort sampled during active COVID-19. The material sequenced was peripheral blood. Here the CDR3 reads CASRRGDRGYETQYF. DNA of the CDR3: TGTGCCAGCAGAAGAGGGGACAGGGGTTACGAGACCCAGTACTTC.